Each of the 29 T cell receptor beta chains below was sequenced from the same sample in a study of T cell responses to AZD1222 COVID-19 vaccine. Clones were read by immunoSEQ multiplex PCR, and TCRdb kept only the in-frame ones, dropping some. The sample lists around 120,000 clones, 70% to 90% seen once, with 2% to 2.5% in the top ten. Sequencing used peripheral blood, obtained 28 days after the second AZD1222 dose. The receptor source for this set is an adult who received the AZD1222 COVID-19 vaccine.

V is TRBV6-1 and J is TRBJ2-3, with TRBD2 matching over 12 bases. The CDR3 is 16 amino acids. Germline V gene lookup returns CDR1 MNHNS and CDR2 SASEGT. V shed 4 bases and J 0 bases; nucleotides not matched to a gene: 2. CDR3 in amino acids: CASSGTSGGSTDTQYF. DNA for the CDR3: TGTGCCAGCAGTGGCACTAGCGGGGGGAGCACAGATACGCAGTATTTT.

This clone was observed a few times. V usage is TRBV4-1 and J usage is TRBJ2-1, with 14 nucleotides matching TRBD2. With V trimmed by 0 bases and J by 8 bases, 6 bases remained unmatched. This CDR3 region has 17 residues. Germline V gene data show CDR1 as MGHRA and CDR2 as YSYEKL. The CDR3 loop is CASSQEGGLAGGDEQFF. The CDR3 DNA follows: TGCGCCAGCAGCCAAGAAGGAGGACTAGCGGGAGGTGATGAGCAGTTCTTC.

For this clone: The sample contains more than one DNA sequence encoding this CDR3. The chain recombines TRBV5-1 with TRBJ1-1, with D perhaps matching TRBD1 (6 bases). The CDR3 is 13 residues long. Germline V gene data show CDR1 as SGHRS and CDR2 as YFSETQ. V lost 1 base and J lost 4, with 8 bases in between. CDR3 DNA sequence: TGCGCCAGCAGCTTGAAAGGGGGCACTGAAGCTTTCTTT. Protein product: CASSLKGGTEAFF.

The chain uses TRBV5-8 and TRBJ1-6, with no clear D. Germline CDR1 reads SGHTS; CDR2 reads YDEGEE. The ends were cut back, 0 bases at V and 7 bases at J, with 11 bases in the middle. CDR3 length equals 15 residues. As DNA, the CDR3 is TGTGCCAGCAGCTTGGGACCCTTTTCAAATTCACCCCTCCACTTT. It codes for CASSLGPFSNSPLHF.

The V and J genes are TRBV7-8 and TRBJ1-1; 9 positions agree with TRBD1. Looked up from germline, CDR1 is SGHVS and CDR2 is FQNEAQ. With 5 bases clipped from V and 3 bases from J, the junction kept 7 bases outside the gene matches. The CDR3 covers 15 residues. CDR3 loop: CASSNPGTGHTEAFF. CDR3 DNA: TGTGCCAGCAGCAATCCCGGGACAGGGCACACTGAAGCTTTCTTT. The whole variable domain, remainder taken from reference TRBV7-8 and TRBJ1-1, is GAGVSQSPRYKVAKRGQDVALRCDPISGHVSLFWYQQALGQGPEFLTYFQNEAQLDKSGLPSDRFFAERPEGSVSTLKIQRTQQEDSAVYLCASSNPGTGHTEAFFGQGTRLTVV.

The rearrangement links TRBV6-5 to TRBJ1-5; a possible D gene is TRBD1 (6 bases). Germline assignment: CDR1 MNHEY and CDR2 SVGAGI. V lost 5 bases and J 2 bases, leaving 13 bases between the germline ends. There are 15 residues in the CDR3. The CDR3 loop is CASSIQGVGNQPQHF. The DNA for the CDR3 is TGTGCCAGCAGTATACAGGGCGTCGGCAATCAGCCCCAGCATTTT.

This chain links TRBV12-2 with TRBJ1-2. TRBV12-2 is assigned pseudogene status. The CDR3 is 14 residues long. CDR3 in DNA: TGTGCAAGTCGCTCCCCCGACGGAGACTATGGCTACACCTTC. Encoded protein: CASRSPDGDYGYTF.

This clone appeared a single time. The gene calls are TRBV9 and TRBJ2-1; TRBD2 aligns across 7 bases. The germline V gene has CDR1 SGDLS and CDR2 YYNGEE. The CDR3 is 16 amino acids. The ends lost 6 bases at V and 5 bases at J; junction bases unmatched: 14. The CDR3: CASTLGGAGRDNEQFF. CDR3 in DNA: TGTGCCAGCACCCTGGGAGGGGCTGGCAGAGACAATGAGCAGTTCTTC.

The rearrangement links TRBV2 to TRBJ2-7, with D hard to call. This CDR3 spans 12 amino acids. V dropped 8 bases and J dropped 2 bases, with 10 bases sitting between them. Germline V gives CDR1 SNHLY, CDR2 FYNNEI. CDR3 protein: CASGSTTYEQYF. CDR3 in DNA: TGTGCCAGCGGGTCAACCACCTACGAGCAGTACTTC.

This chain uses TRBV30 with TRBJ1-6; D gene ambiguous. Germline V gene data show CDR1 as GTSNPN and CDR2 as SVGIG (reference sequence). This CDR3 is 12 amino acids long. V lost 2 bases to trimming and J lost 11 bases, with 10 bases between them. In DNA, the CDR3 is TGTGCCTGGAGTCTGAGCTTTCCACCCCTCCACTTT. It encodes CAWSLSFPPLHF. Full variable domain (remainder filled in from reference TRBV30 and TRBJ1-6): SQTIHQWPATLVQPVGSPLSLECTVEGTSNPNLYWYRQAAGRGLQLLFYSVGIGQISSEVPQNLSASRPQDRQFILSSKKLLLSDSGFYLCAWSLSFPPLHFGNGTRLTVT.

The chain uses TRBV28 and TRBJ2-7, with 8 bases aligning to TRBD2. This CDR3 comprises 15 residues. Germline V gives CDR1 MDHEN, CDR2 SYDVKM. Losses at the gene ends were 3 bases for V and 5 bases for J; bases not matched to a gene: 9. CDR3 region: CASSLRGLGLDEQYF. CDR3 in DNA: TGTGCCAGCAGTTTGAGGGGACTAGGACTGGACGAGCAGTACTTC.

The genes are TRBV27 and TRBJ2-5; 8 nucleotides agree with TRBD2. CDR3 length: 18 amino acids. Germline values: CDR1 MNHEY, CDR2 SMNVEV (reference sequence). V dropped 4 bases and J dropped 2; count of bases not matched to a gene: 15. The CDR3 reads CASSSISGSPSVQETQYF. DNA for the CDR3: TGTGCCAGCAGTTCGATAAGCGGGAGCCCGAGTGTACAAGAGACCCAGTACTTC.

The table lists this clone with a few counts. The CDR3 is CAWSEFGSAGSSYNEQFF. The CDR3, as DNA: TGTGCCTGGAGTGAGTTTGGATCAGCGGGGAGCTCCTACAATGAGCAGTTCTTC. This chain uses TRBV30 with TRBJ2-1; TRBD2 matches 7 bases. The junction had 12 bases not matched to a gene; V was cut back by 1 base and J by 0 bases. The CDR3 has 18 amino acids. Germline V gene lookup returns CDR1 GTSNPN and CDR2 SVGIG (reference sequence).

In this sample, this clone turned up once. The J gene is TRBJ2-7, the V gene TRBV11-3; 8 bases fit TRBD1. The V and J ends lost 3 bases and 9 bases, in that order; junction bases with no gene match: 7. The CDR3 sequence is 13 residues long. CDR1 and CDR2 from the germline V gene are SGHNT and YENEEA. CDR3 bases: TGTGCCAGCAGCTTCAGGACAGGGATGCCGCAGTACTTC. Its translation is CASSFRTGMPQYF.

The chain joins TRBV9 to TRBJ1-4; D unresolved. This CDR3 comprises 14 residues. Deletions cut 0 bases from V and 4 bases from J, with 7 bases between. CDR1 and CDR2 from the germline V gene are SGDLS and YYNGEE. CDR3 nucleotide sequence: TGTGCCAGCAGCGTAGGAGCCGATAATGAAAAACTGTTTTTT. It codes for CASSVGADNEKLFF.

V and J are TRBV30 and TRBJ1-2; D might be TRBD1 (6 bases). Germline CDR1 reads GTSNPN; CDR2 reads SVGIG (reference sequence). The CDR3 is 14 residues long. V lost 3 bases to trimming and J lost 5 bases, with 16 bases between them. The CDR3: CAWSALAGEYGYTF. For the CDR3, the DNA is TGTGCCTGGAGCGCCCTGGCAGGGGAGTATGGCTACACCTTC.

This chain joins TRBV28 and TRBJ2-7; no clear D. The V gene's germline CDR1 is MDHEN and CDR2 SYDVKM. Trimming shortened V by 9 bases and J by 11 bases, and 32 bases separated the two germline ends. This CDR3 has 16 amino acids. CDR3 in DNA: TGTGCCAGATTCTGGGGTTCCGCCTCACACGTAACTAATGAGTACTTC. Translation gives CARFWGSASHVTNEYF. Supplemented by reference TRBV28 and TRBJ2-7, the full variable domain reads DVKVTQSSRYLVKRTGEKVFLECVQDMDHENMFWYRQDPGLGLRLIYFSYDVKMKEKGDIPEGYSVSREKKERFSLILESASTNQTSMYLCARFWGSASHVTNEYFGPGTRLTVT.

This rearrangement joins TRBV2 to TRBJ2-5; no firm D call. CDR3 length: 16 amino acids. Trimming removed 4 bases at V and 1 base at J, with 16 bases between. The germline V gene encodes CDR1 SNHLY and CDR2 FYNNEI. CDR3 nucleotide sequence: TGTGCCAGCAGTGGCTCCCACCCTGGCGTCCAAGAGACCCAGTACTTC. It codes for CASSGSHPGVQETQYF.

The chain uses TRBV18 and TRBJ1-5; perhaps TRBD1 as D (5 bases). The CDR3 spans 16 residues. CDR1 and CDR2 from the germline V gene are KGHSH and LQKENI. Deletions cut 2 bases from V and 3 bases from J, with 14 bases between. The CDR3 DNA sequence: TGTGCCAGCTCACCAACTCAGGGAGGGATCAATCAGCCCCAGCATTTT. It is translated as CASSPTQGGINQPQHF. Together with reference TRBV18 and TRBJ1-5, the CDR3 gives the full variable domain: NAGVMQNPRHLVRRRGQEARLRCSPMKGHSHVYWYRQLPEEGLKFMVYLQKENIIDESGMPKERFSAEFPKEGPSILRIQQVVRGDSAAYFCASSPTQGGINQPQHFGDGTRLSIL.

This sequence joins TRBV12-3 or TRBV12-4 and TRBJ1-5, with D possibly matching TRBD1 (6 bases). Between the trimmed V and J ends, which lost 4 bases and 5 bases, there was a span of 9 bases. This CDR3 is built from 13 residues. This chain's CDR3 is CASSYRAYQPQHF. CDR3 sequence (DNA): TGTGCCAGCAGTTACAGGGCCTATCAGCCCCAGCATTTT.

The rearrangement uses TRBV6-5 and TRBJ2-7; D is unclear. The CDR3 loop spans 12 amino acids. V gave up 6 bases and J gave up 6 bases, with 12 bases separating them. Germline V CDR1 and CDR2: MNHEY, SVGAGI. CDR3 coding DNA: TGTGCCAGCAGCAAGTTCATTGGCGAGCAGTACTTC. Translating gives CASSKFIGEQYF.

The gene calls are TRBV3-1 (or the pseudogene TRBV3-2) and TRBJ1-1; the match to TRBD1 covers 12 bases. Germline CDR1 and CDR2: LGHDT and YNNKEL (reference sequence). V was clipped by 4 bases and J by 3 bases; unmatched bases: 3. The CDR3 is made up of 15 amino acids. The DNA of the CDR3 is TGTGCCAGCAGCCCGGGACAGGGGGCTTACACTGAAGCTTTCTTT. The encoded protein is CASSPGQGAYTEAFF.

This clone was seen a handful of times. The chain recombines TRBV28 with TRBJ1-2, with D uncertain. Germline lookup yields CDR1 MDHEN and CDR2 SYDVKM. Trimming removed 5 bases from V and 2 bases from J, with 9 bases in between. This CDR3 is built from 13 residues. The CDR3 loop is CASSMTGNYGYTF. The DNA of the CDR3 is TGTGCCAGCAGTATGACGGGGAACTATGGCTACACCTTC.

The chain uses TRBV29-1 and TRBJ1-2; 10 nucleotides match TRBD1. Trimming cost V 6 bases and J 8 bases; bases outside gene matches: 12. Germline CDR1 SQVTM, CDR2 ANQGSEA. The CDR3 is 14 amino acids. In nucleotides, the CDR3 is TGCAGCGTCGGTACCGACAGGGGGCAGCGGGGCTACACCTTC. Translation: CSVGTDRGQRGYTF.

This chain joins TRBV6-1 and TRBJ2-6; weak D call: TRBD2 (5 bases). Germline values: CDR1 MNHNS, CDR2 SASEGT. This CDR3 has 16 amino acids. Trimming removed 4 bases at V and 2 bases at J, with 12 bases between. The CDR3, as DNA: TGTGCCAGCAGTGGGAGCGTCGGGGCTGGGGCCAACGTCCTGACTTTC. Encoded protein: CASSGSVGAGANVLTF.

This clone was seen a single time. The chain joins TRBV5-1 to TRBJ1-1; no firm D call. Deletions cut 0 bases from V and 8 bases from J, with 8 bases between. Per the germline V gene, CDR1 is SGHRS and CDR2 is YFSETQ. CDR3 length equals 12 residues. The DNA for the CDR3 is TGCGCCAGCAGCTTGGGTCCAGCCGAAGCTTTCTTT. It specifies CASSLGPAEAFF.

This rearrangement joins TRBV3-1 (or the pseudogene TRBV3-2) to TRBJ2-5; TRBD2 matches 10 bases. After removal of 1 base from V and 5 bases from J, the junction contained 7 bases not matched to a gene. This CDR3 comprises 16 residues. Germline assignment: CDR1 LGHDT and CDR2 YNNKEL (reference sequence). The CDR3 bases are TGTGCCAGCAGCCAAGGGACTAGCGGACGTGGGGAGACCCAGTACTTC. Encoded protein: CASSQGTSGRGETQYF.

About this clone itself: A read error may account for a junction end that differs from germline. The chain links TRBV11-2 to TRBJ2-1; D is unresolved. Germline CDR1 SGHAT, CDR2 FQNNGV. The length of the CDR3 is 13 residues. The CDR3 bases are TGTGCCAGCAGCCTAGAATTGTACAATGAGCAGTTCTTC. It translates to CASSLELYNEQFF. Full variable domain (missing parts from reference TRBV11-2 and TRBJ2-1): EAGVAQSPRYKIIEKRQSVAFWCNPISGHATLYWYQQILGQGPKLLIQFQNNGVVDDSQLPKDRFSAERLKGVDSTLKIQPAKLEDSAVYLCASSLELYNEQFFGPGTRLTVL.

The chain combines TRBV6-5 with TRBJ2-3, with unresolved D. Germline V CDR1 and CDR2: MNHEY, SVGAGI. CDR3 length: 14 amino acids. Between the trimmed V and J ends, which lost 2 bases and 0 bases, there was a span of 6 bases. CDR3 protein: CASSYLSSTDTQYF. The CDR3 DNA is TGTGCCAGCAGTTACCTATCTAGCACAGATACGCAGTATTTT.